The entry that follows covers one TCR beta chain sequence. In the authors' methods: Amplification of reference gene primers provided the estimated nucleated cell counts. Assay used: immunoSEQ multiplex PCR; TCRdb lists only in-frame clones, some missing. V, J and clone size derive from that table, while D and trimming were established from the DNA sequence. The sample has around 50,000 clones, 90% seen once. This record belongs to a study of blood T cell repertoires in COVID-19. Whole-study context: The samples span acute and convalescent COVID-19 from the United States, Italy and Spain. T cells, B-cell-depleted T cells, or PBMCs provided the cDNA or gDNA that served as material.

Trimming took 0 bases from V and 4 from J, leaving 17 bases between them. Germline CDR1 reads MNHNS; CDR2 reads SASEGT. CDR3 length: 17 residues. V is TRBV6-1 and J is TRBJ2-3; a possible D gene is TRBD2 (7 bases). The sequence came from a man aged 65-85 years with acute or convalescent COVID-19. Sequencing input: peripheral blood. The CDR3 sequence is CASSEALLRGAADTQYF. The CDR3 DNA reads TGTGCCAGCAGTGAAGCGCTTCTACGGGGGGCCGCAGATACGCAGTATTTT.